This entry lists 17 T cell receptor beta chains sequenced from one sample in a study of blood T cell repertoires in COVID-19. Repertoires were generated with immunoSEQ multiplex PCR, while TCRdb's copy carries only in-frame clones and drops some. This table holds over 150,000 clones, just over 85% found once. The sequenced material came from peripheral blood. The source of these receptors is a man aged 45 to 65 with active or convalescent COVID-19.

This chain uses TRBV19 with TRBJ1-5; maybe TRBD1 (6 bases). The CDR3 extends over 15 amino acids. V lost 4 bases, J lost 3 bases, and 13 bases lay in between. The germline V gene encodes CDR1 LNHDA and CDR2 SQIVND (reference sequence). For the CDR3, the DNA is TGTGCCAGTAGTAGAATACAGGGAGACAATCAGCCCCAGCATTTT. Translation: CASSRIQGDNQPQHF. The complete variable domain, with remaining parts taken from reference TRBV19 and TRBJ1-5, reads DGGITQSPKYLFRKEGQNVTLSCEQNLNHDAMYWYRQDPGQGLRLIYYSQIVNDFQKGDIAEGYSVSREKKESFPLTVTSAQKNPTAFYLCASSRIQGDNQPQHFGDGTRLSIL.

The chain uses TRBV27 and TRBJ2-3; 7 bases match TRBD1. The CDR3 is 14 residues long. Germline V gene sequence: CDR1 MNHEY, CDR2 SMNVEV (reference sequence). The V and J ends lost 1 base and 5 bases, in that order; junction bases with no gene match: 3. CDR3 sequence: CASSLYRDRDTQYF. CDR3 nucleotide sequence: TGTGCCAGCAGTTTATACCGGGACAGAGATACGCAGTATTTT.

The chain links TRBV19 to TRBJ1-1, with 7 bases aligning to TRBD1. With V trimmed by 4 bases and J by 7 bases, 9 bases remained unmatched. This CDR3 contains 14 residues. The germline V gene has CDR1 LNHDA and CDR2 SQIVND (reference sequence). CDR3 DNA sequence: TGTGCCAGTAGTAAAGAATACAGGGGTCTTGAAGCTTTCTTT. Translated: CASSKEYRGLEAFF.

This clone was seen only once. The chain recombines TRBV10-3 with TRBJ2-1, with a tentative D call TRBD1 (6 bases). Germline values: CDR1 ENHRY, CDR2 SYGVKD. V was pared by 4 bases and J by 5 bases, with 12 bases between. The CDR3 loop spans 14 amino acids. In nucleotides, the CDR3 is TGTGCCATCAGTGTACCGGGACAAGACAATGAGCAGTTCTTC. Encoded protein: CAISVPGQDNEQFF.

V usage is TRBV5-1 and J usage is TRBJ2-7, with 8 positions matching TRBD2. There are 16 residues in the CDR3. Germline values: CDR1 SGHRS, CDR2 YFSETQ. Trimming removed 1 base from V and 7 bases from J; junction bases left unmatched: 13. Here the CDR3 reads CASSLLDGLASQEQYF. The CDR3 nucleotides are TGCGCCAGCAGCTTGTTGGATGGACTAGCCTCACAGGAGCAGTACTTC.

The rearrangement links TRBV5-6 to TRBJ1-5; the match to TRBD1 covers 7 bases. CDR3 size: 14 residues. The trim removed 3 bases at V and 7 bases at J, leaving 7 bases unmatched. Per the germline V gene, CDR1 is SGHDT and CDR2 is YYEEEE. The CDR3 DNA sequence: TGTGCCAGCAGCTGGGGGTCAGGGGGACAGCCCCAGCATTTT. It is translated as CASSWGSGGQPQHF.

A few counts support this clone. The CDR3 sequence: CASSQADLTQGASNQPQHF. In DNA, the CDR3 is TGCGCCAGCAGCCAAGCCGATCTTACACAGGGGGCTAGCAATCAGCCCCAGCATTTT. The rearrangement uses TRBV4-1 and TRBJ1-5; 9 bases are shared with TRBD1. V lost 1 base, J lost 0 bases, and 10 bases stayed unmatched. The CDR3 totals 19 residues. Germline CDR1 and CDR2: MGHRA and YSYEKL.

The chain employs TRBV7-2 and TRBJ2-7; a possible D gene is TRBD1 (6 bases). The CDR3 loop spans 12 amino acids. Trimming removed 5 bases from V and 7 bases from J, with 12 bases in between. From germline, CDR1 is SGHTA and CDR2 FQGNSA. The CDR3 DNA reads as TGTGCCAGCAGCCCCCGTAGGGGGGAGCAGTACTTC. It translates to CASSPRRGEQYF.

The DNA for the CDR3 is TGTGCCAGCAGTACCAGACAGGGACCCTACGAGCAGTACTTC. This encodes CASSTRQGPYEQYF. The chain carries TRBV28 and TRBJ2-7; 7 bases are a match to TRBD1. The CDR3 runs to 14 residues. Germline lookup yields CDR1 MDHEN and CDR2 SYDVKM. Germline trimming cut 5 bases from V and 2 bases from J; bases unmatched to any gene: 6.

The V call is TRBV29-1, the J call TRBJ2-3; D is perhaps TRBD2 (7 bases). CDR3 length equals 13 residues. Germline-derived CDR1 and CDR2 are SQVTM and ANQGSEA. V was pared by 4 bases and J by 3 bases, with 11 bases between. The CDR3 DNA reads TGCAGCGTTGGGGGAGGGGGGACAGATACGCAGTATTTT. It encodes CSVGGGGTDTQYF.

V and J are TRBV30 and TRBJ1-2; 7 bases match TRBD1. There are 15 residues in the CDR3. From germline, CDR1 is GTSNPN and CDR2 SVGIG (reference sequence). V gave up 5 bases and J gave up 5 bases; unmatched junction bases: 14. CDR3 bases: TGTGCCTGGGTGGACAGGCCAGGGGCGTTATATGGCTACACCTTC. Translation: CAWVDRPGALYGYTF. Full variable domain (missing parts from reference TRBV30 and TRBJ1-2): SQTIHQWPATLVQPVGSPLSLECTVEGTSNPNLYWYRQAAGRGLQLLFYSVGIGQISSEVPQNLSASRPQDRQFILSSKKLLLSDSGFYLCAWVDRPGALYGYTFGSGTRLTVV.

This chain uses TRBV9 with TRBJ1-3; TRBD1 is a possible D gene (6 bases). In germline, CDR1 is SGDLS, CDR2 YYNGEE. This CDR3 region has 15 residues. Deletions cut 0 bases from V and 2 bases from J, with 9 bases between. CDR3 protein: CASSVVGGPGNTIYF. In DNA form, the CDR3 reads TGTGCCAGCAGCGTAGTCGGGGGGCCTGGAAACACCATATATTTT. The full variable domain, completed using reference TRBV9 and TRBJ1-3, is DSGVTQTPKHLITATGQRVTLRCSPRSGDLSVYWYQQSLDQGLQFLIQYYNGEERAKGNILERFSAQQFPDLHSELNLSSLELGDSALYFCASSVVGGPGNTIYFGEGSWLTVV.

The genes are TRBV2 and TRBJ1-5; D ambiguous. The V gene's germline CDR1 is SNHLY and CDR2 FYNNEI. The CDR3 runs to 15 residues. Between the trimmed V and J ends, which lost 6 bases and 0 bases, there was a span of 12 bases. For the CDR3, the DNA is TGTGCCAGCAGCGTTTTTCAGGATAGCAATCAGCCCCAGCATTTT. This gives the protein CASSVFQDSNQPQHF. Full variable domain (missing parts from reference TRBV2 and TRBJ1-5): EPEVTQTPSHQVTQMGQEVILRCVPISNHLYFYWYRQILGQKVEFLVSFYNNEISEKSEIFDDQFSVERPDGSNFTLKIRSTKLEDSAMYFCASSVFQDSNQPQHFGDGTRLSIL.

The J gene is TRBJ2-7, the V gene TRBV6-5; 7 nucleotides agree with TRBD2. This CDR3 has 14 residues. V shed 5 bases and J 7 bases; nucleotides not matched to a gene: 11. Looked up from germline, CDR1 is MNHEY and CDR2 is SVGAGI. CDR3 in amino acids: CASSPPGLQREQYF. Here the CDR3 DNA reads TGTGCCAGCAGTCCCCCGGGACTACAGAGGGAGCAGTACTTC.

The V and J genes are TRBV19 and TRBJ2-3, with D perhaps matching TRBD2 (5 bases). V was shortened by 6 bases and J by 0 bases, with 10 bases between the two germline ends. The CDR3 is 14 residues long. Looked up from germline, CDR1 is LNHDA and CDR2 is SQIVND (reference sequence). The CDR3 DNA reads TGTGCCAGTAGGGGAGAGTGGAGCACAGATACGCAGTATTTT. Amino acid sequence: CASRGEWSTDTQYF.

In its sample, this clone was seen once. CDR3 residues: CASTQGQVNQPQHF. Here the CDR3 DNA reads TGTGCCAGCACCCAGGGACAGGTGAATCAGCCCCAGCATTTT. This chain joins TRBV6-5 and TRBJ1-5; TRBD1 agrees at 8 bases. CDR3 length equals 14 residues. The V gene's germline CDR1 is MNHEY and CDR2 SVGAGI. V shed 7 bases, J shed 4 bases, and the junction held 6 bases outside the gene matches.

J is TRBJ1-3 and V is TRBV30; 9 positions match TRBD1. Germline lookup yields CDR1 GTSNPN and CDR2 SVGIG (reference sequence). With V trimmed by 1 base and J by 2 bases, 9 bases remained unmatched. CDR3 length: 17 amino acids. CDR3: CAWSALGQGLTGNTIYF. The DNA for the CDR3 is TGTGCCTGGAGTGCCCTGGGACAGGGACTGACTGGAAACACCATATATTTT.